These T cell receptor beta chains were read from a single sample in a study of blood T cell repertoires in COVID-19. Here immunoSEQ multiplex PCR was the method, and the copy in TCRdb shows in-frame clones only, minus some. The sample lists some 160,000 clones; approximately 88% were seen once. The sample comprised peripheral blood. Receptors originate from a man in his sixties with acute or convalescent COVID-19. The CDR3 runs from the conserved cysteine through the conserved F or W. D genes are given only for firm matches. Clone size, where shown, is once, few, many, or a class for clones that have expanded.

TRBV4-2	TRBD2	TRBJ2-1	.	15	TGTGCCAGCAGCCAAGATGGGGGGGGCTACAATGAGCAGTTCTTC	CASSQDGGGYNEQFF
TRBV19	.	TRBJ1-5	.	19	TGTGCCAGTAGGGTGCTCCGGGACTACACGAGAGTGGGGGATCAGCCCCAGCATTTT	CASRVLRDYTRVGDQPQHF
TRBV5-4	TRBD1	TRBJ2-3	.	15	TGTGCCAGCAGAGGGACAGGGTCGGGCACAGATACGCAGTATTTT	CASRGTGSGTDTQYF
TRBV5-6	TRBD1	TRBJ2-1	.	15	TGTGCCAGCAGCTCGTGGGACAGGGGCTACAATGAGCAGTTCTTC	CASSSWDRGYNEQFF
TRBV18	TRBD1	TRBJ1-2	once	18	TGTGCCAGCTCACCACCGGTTTACCAGGGGGCCCGTGGCTATGGCTACACCTTC	CASSPPVYQGARGYGYTF
TRBV4-1	TRBD2	TRBJ2-7	.	19	TGCGCCAGCAGCCAAGATCGACTAGCGGGGGGGGCAACCTCCTACGAGCAGTACTTC	CASSQDRLAGGATSYEQYF
TRBV6-5	.	TRBJ1-2	.	16	TGTGCCAGCAGTTACTCGTCATCAGGAGGAAACTATGGCTACACCTTC	CASSYSSSGGNYGYTF
TRBV11-2	.	TRBJ2-7	.	16	TGTGCCAGCAGCTTAGTTTACAGGCGCCAATCCTACGAGCAGTACTTC	CASSLVYRRQSYEQYF
TRBV9	.	TRBJ1-1	.	15	TGTGCCAGCAGCCCCCACGGGGGGTTGAACACTGAAGCTTTCTTT	CASSPHGGLNTEAFF
TRBV13	.	TRBJ2-3	.	15	TGTGCCAGCAGCTTAGGCCGGAGAAACACAGATACGCAGTATTTT	CASSLGRRNTDTQYF
TRBV4-1	.	TRBJ1-6	.	15	TGCGCCAGCAGCCAAGATTTGGCAGAAAATTCACCCCTCCACTTT	CASSQDLAENSPLHF
TRBV7-2	.	TRBJ2-7	.	12	TGTGCCAGCGGGGACAACGGATACGAGCAGTACTTC	CASGDNGYEQYF
TRBV19	.	TRBJ2-7	.	12	TGTGCCAGTAGTATCGGGACCTACGAGCAGTACTTC	CASSIGTYEQYF
TRBV30	.	TRBJ2-7	.	13	TGTGCCTGGAGTCGTGGGGCGGGATACGAGCAGTACTTC	CAWSRGAGYEQYF
TRBV2	.	TRBJ1-3	.	12	TGTGCTGGGAGGGGAACTGGAAACACCATATATTTT	CAGRGTGNTIYF